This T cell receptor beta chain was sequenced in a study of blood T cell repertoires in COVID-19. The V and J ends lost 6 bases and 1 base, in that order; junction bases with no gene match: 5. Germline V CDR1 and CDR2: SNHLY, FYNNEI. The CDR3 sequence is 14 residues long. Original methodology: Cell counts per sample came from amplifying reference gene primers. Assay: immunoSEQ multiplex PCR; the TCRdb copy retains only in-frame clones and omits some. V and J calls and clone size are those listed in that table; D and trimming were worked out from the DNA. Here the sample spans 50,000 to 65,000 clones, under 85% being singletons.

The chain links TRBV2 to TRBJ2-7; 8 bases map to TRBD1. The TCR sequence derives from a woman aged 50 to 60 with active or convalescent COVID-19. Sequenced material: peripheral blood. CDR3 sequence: CASRTRTGSYEQYF. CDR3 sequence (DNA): TGTGCCAGCAGGACGAGGACAGGGTCCTACGAGCAGTACTTC.